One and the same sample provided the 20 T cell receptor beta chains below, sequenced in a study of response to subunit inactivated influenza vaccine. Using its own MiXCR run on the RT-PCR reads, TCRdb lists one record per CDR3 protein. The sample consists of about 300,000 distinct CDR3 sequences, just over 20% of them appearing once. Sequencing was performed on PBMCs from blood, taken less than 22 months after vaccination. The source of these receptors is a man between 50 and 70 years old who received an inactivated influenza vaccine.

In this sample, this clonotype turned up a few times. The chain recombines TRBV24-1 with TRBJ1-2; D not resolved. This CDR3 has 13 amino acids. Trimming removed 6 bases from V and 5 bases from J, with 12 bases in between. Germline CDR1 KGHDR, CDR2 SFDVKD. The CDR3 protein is CATSPGSVYGYTF. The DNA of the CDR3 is TGTGCCACCAGTCCTGGATCGGTATATGGCTACACCTTC.

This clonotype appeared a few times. Here the CDR3 reads CASSLDAVQGYEQYF. The DNA for the CDR3 is TGTGCCAGCAGCTTAGATGCGGTACAGGGCTACGAGCAGTACTTC. The gene calls are TRBV11-2 and TRBJ2-7; tentatively, D is TRBD1 (6 bases). V dropped 0 bases and J dropped 3 bases, with 12 bases sitting between them. The length of the CDR3 is 15 residues. Germline CDR1 reads SGHAT; CDR2 reads FQNNGV.

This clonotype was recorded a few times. The CDR3 reads CASSAGWNTEAFF. The DNA for the CDR3 is TGTGCCAGCAGCGCAGGGTGGAACACTGAAGCTTTCTTT. The chain is built from TRBV12-3 or TRBV12-4 and TRBJ1-1; maybe TRBD1 (5 bases). The CDR3 runs to 13 residues. With 6 bases removed from V and 1 base from J, the gap between germline ends came to 9 bases.

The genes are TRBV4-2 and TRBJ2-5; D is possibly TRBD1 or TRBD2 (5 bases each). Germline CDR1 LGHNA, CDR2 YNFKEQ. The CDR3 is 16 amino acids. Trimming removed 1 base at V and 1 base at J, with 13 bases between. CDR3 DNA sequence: TGTGCCAGCAGCCAAGGGGACGGCAGGTCCCAAGAGACCCAGTACTTC. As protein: CASSQGDGRSQETQYF.

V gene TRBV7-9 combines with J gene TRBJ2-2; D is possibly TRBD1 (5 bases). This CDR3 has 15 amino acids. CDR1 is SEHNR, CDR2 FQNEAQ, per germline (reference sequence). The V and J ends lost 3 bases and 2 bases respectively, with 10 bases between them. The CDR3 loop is CASSFVQGNTGELFF. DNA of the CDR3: TGTGCCAGCAGCTTCGTTCAGGGAAACACCGGGGAGCTGTTTTTT.

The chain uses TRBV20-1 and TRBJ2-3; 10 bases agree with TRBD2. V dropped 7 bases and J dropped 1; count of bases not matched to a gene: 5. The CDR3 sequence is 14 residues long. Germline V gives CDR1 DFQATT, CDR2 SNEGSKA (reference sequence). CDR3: CSVQGLAGTDTQYF. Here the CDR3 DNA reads TGCAGTGTTCAAGGACTAGCGGGCACAGATACGCAGTATTTT.

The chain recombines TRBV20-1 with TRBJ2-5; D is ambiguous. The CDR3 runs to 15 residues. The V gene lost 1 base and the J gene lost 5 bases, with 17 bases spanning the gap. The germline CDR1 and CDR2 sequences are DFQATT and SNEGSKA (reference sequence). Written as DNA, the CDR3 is TGCAGTGCTAGAGTTAGTTTTGACCCAGCGGAGACCCAGTACTTC. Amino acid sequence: CSARVSFDPAETQYF.

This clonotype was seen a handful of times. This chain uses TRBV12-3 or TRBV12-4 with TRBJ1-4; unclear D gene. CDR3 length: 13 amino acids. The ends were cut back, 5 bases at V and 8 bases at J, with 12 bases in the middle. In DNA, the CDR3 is TGTGCCAGCAGTGCGGGTGTCGTGGAAAAACTGTTTTTT. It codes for CASSAGVVEKLFF.

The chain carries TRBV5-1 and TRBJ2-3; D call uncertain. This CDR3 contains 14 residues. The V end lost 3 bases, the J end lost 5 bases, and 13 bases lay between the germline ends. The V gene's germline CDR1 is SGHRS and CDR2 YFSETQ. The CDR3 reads CASSSNSREDTQYF. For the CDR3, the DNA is TGCGCCAGCAGCTCTAACTCCCGTGAAGATACGCAGTATTTT.

The CDR3 nucleotides read TGCGCCAGCAGCCAAGATCGGGGGACAGAAGGGAGCACTGAAGCTTTCTTT. Protein sequence: CASSQDRGTEGSTEAFF. The chain is built from TRBV4-1 and TRBJ1-1, with 7 bases aligning to TRBD1. Germline CDR1 MGHRA, CDR2 YSYEKL. CDR3 length: 17 residues. The ends lost 0 bases at V and 4 bases at J; junction bases unmatched: 11.

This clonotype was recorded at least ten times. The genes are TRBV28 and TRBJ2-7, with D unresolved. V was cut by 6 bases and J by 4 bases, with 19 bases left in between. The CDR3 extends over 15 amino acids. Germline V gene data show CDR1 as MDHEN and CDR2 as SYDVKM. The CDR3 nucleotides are TGTGCCAGCAGAACCACAACGGACCCCCCTTACGAGCAGTACTTC. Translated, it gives CASRTTTDPPYEQYF.

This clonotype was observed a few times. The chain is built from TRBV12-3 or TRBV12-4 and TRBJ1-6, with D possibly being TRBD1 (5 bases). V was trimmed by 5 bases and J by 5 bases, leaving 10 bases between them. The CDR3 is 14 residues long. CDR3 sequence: CASSTGSHNSPLHF. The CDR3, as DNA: TGTGCCAGCAGTACAGGAAGTCATAATTCACCCCTCCACTTT.

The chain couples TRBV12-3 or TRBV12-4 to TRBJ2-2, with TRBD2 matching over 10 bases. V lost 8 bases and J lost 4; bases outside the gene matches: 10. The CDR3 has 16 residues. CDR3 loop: CASRTSGGAFTGELFF. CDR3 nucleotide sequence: TGTGCCAGCCGCACAAGCGGGGGGGCTTTCACCGGGGAGCTGTTTTTT.

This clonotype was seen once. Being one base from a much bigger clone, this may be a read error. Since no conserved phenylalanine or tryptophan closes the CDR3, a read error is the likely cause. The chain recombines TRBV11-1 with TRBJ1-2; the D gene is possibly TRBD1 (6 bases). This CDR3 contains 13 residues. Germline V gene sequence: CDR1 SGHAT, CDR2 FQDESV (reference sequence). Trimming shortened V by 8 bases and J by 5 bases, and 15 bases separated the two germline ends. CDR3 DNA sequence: TGTGCCAGCGCCACAAACAGGGAGTATGGCTACACCCTC. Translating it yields CASATNREYGYTL.

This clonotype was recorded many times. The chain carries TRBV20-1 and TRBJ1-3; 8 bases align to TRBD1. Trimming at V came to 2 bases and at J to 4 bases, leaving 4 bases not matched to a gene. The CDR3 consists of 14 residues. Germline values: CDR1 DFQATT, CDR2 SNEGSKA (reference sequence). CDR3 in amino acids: CSARSQGAGNTIYF. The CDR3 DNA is TGCAGTGCTAGATCCCAGGGGGCAGGAAACACCATATATTTT.

CDR3 DNA sequence: TGCAGCGTTGAGACAGATACGCAGTATTTT. The encoded protein is CSVETDTQYF. The chain couples TRBV29-1 to TRBJ2-3, with D unresolved. The CDR3 is 10 residues long. Per germline, CDR1 SQVTM and CDR2 ANQGSEA. The germline V and J ends were trimmed by 3 bases and 3 bases, with 1 base remaining between them.

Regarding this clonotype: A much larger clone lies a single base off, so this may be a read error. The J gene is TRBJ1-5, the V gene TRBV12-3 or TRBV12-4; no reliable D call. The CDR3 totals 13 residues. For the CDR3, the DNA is TGTGCCAGCAGTTATGAGGGTTGGAAGCCCCAGCAATTT. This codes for CASSYEGWKPQQF.

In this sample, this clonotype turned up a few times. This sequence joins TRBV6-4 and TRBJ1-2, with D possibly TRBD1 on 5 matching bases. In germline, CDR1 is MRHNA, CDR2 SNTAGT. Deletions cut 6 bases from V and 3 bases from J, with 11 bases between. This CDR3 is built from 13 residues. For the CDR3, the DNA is TGTGCCAGCAGCCAGACCAGGGACTATGGCTACACCTTC. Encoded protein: CASSQTRDYGYTF.

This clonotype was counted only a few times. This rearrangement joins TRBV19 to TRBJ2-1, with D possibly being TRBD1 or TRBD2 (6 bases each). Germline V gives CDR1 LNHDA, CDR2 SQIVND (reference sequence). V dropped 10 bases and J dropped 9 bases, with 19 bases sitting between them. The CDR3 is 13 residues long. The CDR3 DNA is TGTGCCACCAGGTCTAGGGGGGTTGGTGAGCAGTTCTTC. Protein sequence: CATRSRGVGEQFF.

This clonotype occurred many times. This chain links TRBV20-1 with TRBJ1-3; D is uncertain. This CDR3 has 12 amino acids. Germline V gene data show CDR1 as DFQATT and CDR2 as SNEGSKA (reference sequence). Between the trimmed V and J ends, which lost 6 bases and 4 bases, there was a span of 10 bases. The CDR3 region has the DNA TGCAGTGCGCGCTCCCCCGGAAACACCATATATTTT. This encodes CSARSPGNTIYF.